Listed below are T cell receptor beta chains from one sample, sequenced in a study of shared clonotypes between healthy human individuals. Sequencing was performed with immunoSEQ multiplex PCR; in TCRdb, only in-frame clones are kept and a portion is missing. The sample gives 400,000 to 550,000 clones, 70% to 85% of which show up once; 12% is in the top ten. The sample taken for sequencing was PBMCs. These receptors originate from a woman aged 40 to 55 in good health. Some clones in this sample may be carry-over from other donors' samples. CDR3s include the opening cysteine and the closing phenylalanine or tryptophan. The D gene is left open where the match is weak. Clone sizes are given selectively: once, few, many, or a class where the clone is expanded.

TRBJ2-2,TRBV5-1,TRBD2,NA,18,TGCGCCAGCAGCTTAACTAGCGGGAGGGCCGGCGGGACCGGGGAGCTGTTTTTT,CASSLTSGRAGGTGELFF
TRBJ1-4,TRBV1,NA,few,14,TGCACCAGCAGGAAGGGACACTGGGGGGAAAAACTGTTTTTT,CTSRKGHWGEKLFF
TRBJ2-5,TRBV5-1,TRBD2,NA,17,TGCGCCAGCAGCACGGGACTAGCGGGGCCTATCCAAGAGACCCAGTACTTC,CASSTGLAGPIQETQYF
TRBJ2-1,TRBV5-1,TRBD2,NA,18,TGCGCCAGCAGCCCTAGGACTAGCGGGAGTACGGTATACAATGAGCAGTTCTTC,CASSPRTSGSTVYNEQFF
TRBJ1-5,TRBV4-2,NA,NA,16,TGTGCCAGCAGCTTAGTCTTGGGGGGGAATAACCAGCCCCAGCATTTT,CASSLVLGGNNQPQHF
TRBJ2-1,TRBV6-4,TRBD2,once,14,TGTGCCAGCAGTGACGGGACTAGTCACAATGAGCAGTTCTTC,CASSDGTSHNEQFF
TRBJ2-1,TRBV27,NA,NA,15,TGTGCCAGCAGAGCAGGGGCGCACGCCTACAATGAGCAGTTCTTC,CASRAGAHAYNEQFF
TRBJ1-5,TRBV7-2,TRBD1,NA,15,TGTGCCAGCAGCCTGCTAACAGGGGGCAATCAGCCCCAGCATTTT,CASSLLTGGNQPQHF
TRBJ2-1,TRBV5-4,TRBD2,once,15,TGTGCCAGCAGCCGAGGGACTAGCCCAGACAATGAGCAGTTCTTC,CASSRGTSPDNEQFF
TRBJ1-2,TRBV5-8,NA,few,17,TGTGCCAGCAGCATCGGACACTTGAATCGTGGTAACTATGGCTACACCTTC,CASSIGHLNRGNYGYTF
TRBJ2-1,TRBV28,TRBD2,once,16,TGTGCCAGCACTCCTAGGGGGACTAGCGGGAACAATGAGCAGTTCTTC,CASTPRGTSGNNEQFF
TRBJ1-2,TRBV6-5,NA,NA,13,TGTGCCAGCAGTAGGACGCCGACCTATGGCTACACCTTC,CASSRTPTYGYTF
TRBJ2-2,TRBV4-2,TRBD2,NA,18,TGTGCCAGCAGCCCAACACCGCGACTAGCGGGAGGGTTGGGGGAGCTGTTTTTT,CASSPTPRLAGGLGELFF
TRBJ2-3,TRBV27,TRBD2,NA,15,TGTGCCAGCAGTCCCGGACTAGGTAGCACAGATACGCAGTATTTT,CASSPGLGSTDTQYF
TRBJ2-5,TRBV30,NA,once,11,TGTGCCTGGAGTGTATCTGAGACCCAGTACTTC,CAWSVSETQYF
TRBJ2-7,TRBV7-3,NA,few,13,TGTGCCAGCAGCTGGGCCAATAGCTACGAGCAGTACTTC,CASSWANSYEQYF
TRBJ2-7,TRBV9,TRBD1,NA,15,TGTGCCAGCAGCGCGAAACCGGGACAGGCCTACGAGCAGTACTTC,CASSAKPGQAYEQYF
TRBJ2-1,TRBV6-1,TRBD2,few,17,TGTGCCAGCAGTGAAGGAGCTGGCGGGAGGTCCTACAATGAGCAGTTCTTC,CASSEGAGGRSYNEQFF
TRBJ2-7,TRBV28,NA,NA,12,TGTGCCAGCAGTTTATTTCAGGGCGAGCAGTACTTC,CASSLFQGEQYF
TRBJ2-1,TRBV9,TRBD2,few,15,TGTGCCAGCAGTGCAACTAGCGGAAACTACAATGAGCAGTTCTTC,CASSATSGNYNEQFF
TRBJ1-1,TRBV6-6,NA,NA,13,TGTGCCAGCAGCCAGAGCCTGAACACTGAAGCTTTCTTT,CASSQSLNTEAFF
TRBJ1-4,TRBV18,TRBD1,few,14,TGTGCCAGCTCAGGGGGACAGGAGAATGAAAAACTGTTTTTT,CASSGGQENEKLFF
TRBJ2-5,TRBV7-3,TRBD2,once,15,TGTGCCAGCAGCTTAGGACTAGCGCCCCAAGAGACCCAGTACTTC,CASSLGLAPQETQYF
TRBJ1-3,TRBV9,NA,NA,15,TGTGCCAGCAGCGCGTTGACAGGCTCTGGAAACACCATATATTTT,CASSALTGSGNTIYF
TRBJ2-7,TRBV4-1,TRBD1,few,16,TGCGCCAGCAGCCCGCGACAGGGACACTTTACCTACGAGCAGTACTTC,CASSPRQGHFTYEQYF
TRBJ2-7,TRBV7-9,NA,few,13,TGTGCCAGCAGCCAACGGCGGGGAGGCGAGCAGTACTTC,CASSQRRGGEQYF
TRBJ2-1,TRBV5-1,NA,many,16,TGCGCCAGCAGCCGGAACCCGGGACTTCAAAACAATGAGCAGTTCTTC,CASSRNPGLQNNEQFF